The clone carrying this T cell receptor beta chain showed up just a few times. MiXCR was run by TCRdb on the RT-PCR reads, yielding one entry per CDR3 protein. The sample records more than 600,000 distinct CDR3 sequences, around 14% being singletons. V shed 3 bases and J shed 1 base, with 12 bases lying between them. The length of the CDR3 is 15 residues. The chain combines TRBV12-3 or TRBV12-4 with TRBJ1-1, with D perhaps TRBD1 (5 bases). Sequencing input: memory CD4+ T cells from blood. This TCR came from a female donor in good health, serving as a healthy control. CDR3 amino acids: CASSLFRGENTEAFF. CDR3 in DNA: TGTGCCAGCAGTTTGTTTCGGGGGGAGAACACTGAAGCTTTCTTT.